This entry describes one T cell receptor (beta chain). What it binds is not known. These data originate in a study of vaccination effects on CD4 cells after COVID-19. ViraFEST expansion of antigen-specific CD4+ T cells with viral peptide pools preceded sequencing. Between days 9 and 10 of culture, CD4+ T cells were separated out. People in the vaccine group had not been infected with SARS-CoV-2 before, and their nucleocapsid antibodies were negative. Clones were read by immunoSEQ multiplex PCR, and TCRdb kept only the in-frame ones, dropping some. The sample lists 26,000 or so clones; 73% were seen once. The CDR3 covers 13 residues. The ends were cut back, 0 bases at V and 4 bases at J, with 3 bases in the middle. Germline CDR1 MRHNA, CDR2 SNTAGT.

Sequenced here: CD4+ T cells from PBMCs cultured with HCoV-NL63 spike peptides, sampled before COVID-19 vaccination. V usage is TRBV6-4 and J usage is TRBJ2-2; no clear D gene. The TCR comes from a human donor who received a COVID-19 vaccine. The DNA of the CDR3 is TGTGCCAGCAGTGACTCAGGCACCGGGGAGCTGTTTTTT. It yields the protein CASSDSGTGELFF.